The clone carrying this TCR beta chain was detected many times. The antigen remains undetermined. Time point reported: sample taken at primary tumor resection. Whole RNA obtained from tumor, nontumor lung or frozen PBMC underwent sequencing without sorting. This CDR3 region has 15 residues. V lost 1 base, J lost 3 bases, and 10 bases lay in between. CDR1 and CDR2 (germline): SGHTA, FQGNSA. The data stem from a study of spatial heterogeneity in lung cancer. Study-level findings and limits: Detection of ubiquitous tumor TCRs in blood was higher at resection than follow-up.

TCRdb re-derived calls from the 5' RACE reads in MiXCR, one entry per CDR3 protein. The sample lists tens of thousands of distinct CDR3 sequences, 4% to 6% occurring once. Sequenced here: PBMCs, sampled at surgery. V is TRBV7-2 and J is TRBJ2-1; D possibly uses TRBD1 or TRBD2 (6 bases each). This TCR was recovered from a female donor with early-stage non-small cell lung cancer. CDR3 DNA: TGTGCCAGCAGCTTAGTTGGGGGGCTCTACAATGAGCAGTTCTTC. It translates to CASSLVGGLYNEQFF.